The 13 T cell receptor beta chains below come from one sample, sequenced in a study of blood T cell repertoires in COVID-19. Profiled with immunoSEQ multiplex PCR; TCRdb holds only in-frame clones, not every one. Of 200,000 to 300,000 clones listed, roughly 86% are singletons. Source material: peripheral blood. These receptors came from a woman aged 50 to 60 with acute or convalescent COVID-19.

The gene calls are TRBV19 and TRBJ2-5; 10 bases are a match to TRBD2. Germline CDR1 LNHDA, CDR2 SQIVND (reference sequence). The CDR3 is made up of 16 amino acids. The ends lost 5 bases at V and 5 bases at J; junction bases unmatched: 11. CDR3 in DNA: TGTGCCAGTAGTCCTGGAGCGGGAGGGAGGTCCGAGACCCAGTACTTC. Its translation: CASSPGAGGRSETQYF. Supplemented by reference TRBV19 and TRBJ2-5, the full variable domain reads DGGITQSPKYLFRKEGQNVTLSCEQNLNHDAMYWYRQDPGQGLRLIYYSQIVNDFQKGDIAEGYSVSREKKESFPLTVTSAQKNPTAFYLCASSPGAGGRSETQYFGPGTRLLVL.

The V call is TRBV29-1, the J call TRBJ2-3; 7 bases fit TRBD1. Germline V gene sequence: CDR1 SQVTM, CDR2 ANQGSEA. With 3 bases clipped from V and 5 bases from J, the junction kept 8 bases outside the gene matches. CDR3 length: 14 amino acids. CDR3 sequence (DNA): TGCAGCGTTGACGCCCCCAACAGGGGAGATACGCAGTATTTT. This gives the protein CSVDAPNRGDTQYF.

The genes are TRBV9 and TRBJ1-4; 9 bases map to TRBD1. CDR3 length: 17 amino acids. The V and J ends lost 0 bases and 5 bases, in that order; junction bases with no gene match: 8. Germline lookup yields CDR1 SGDLS and CDR2 YYNGEE. The CDR3 DNA is TGTGCCAGCAGCGTAGCAACTACGGACAGGGGAAATGAAAAACTGTTTTTT. Encoded protein: CASSVATTDRGNEKLFF.

The sample holds one count of this clone. The DNA of the CDR3 is TGCGCCAGCAGCCGGGAGATGAATTCACCCCTCCACTTT. Translating it yields CASSREMNSPLHF. The V and J genes are TRBV5-1 and TRBJ1-6, with D uncertain. The CDR3 runs to 13 residues. The germline gives CDR1 SGHRS, CDR2 YFSETQ. Trimming cost V 4 bases and J 7 bases, with 9 bases left between them.

V and J are TRBV7-2 and TRBJ2-1, with TRBD2 identical over 7 bases. The CDR3 runs 16 residues. With 0 bases clipped from V and 4 bases from J, the junction kept 6 bases outside the gene matches. Germline CDR1 is SGHTA and CDR2 is FQGNSA. CDR3 protein: CASSLAAGVWYNEQFF. The CDR3 DNA sequence: TGTGCCAGCAGCTTAGCTGCGGGAGTATGGTACAATGAGCAGTTCTTC.

CDR3 amino acids: CASSRAGSYEQYF. As DNA, the CDR3 is TGTGCCAGCAGCCGGGCAGGGTCCTACGAGCAGTACTTC. The chain employs TRBV14 and TRBJ2-7, with D possibly being TRBD1 (5 bases). Trimming left V 4 bases short and J 1 base short, with 8 bases between. Germline V gene sequence: CDR1 SGHDN, CDR2 FVKESK. The CDR3 is made up of 13 amino acids.

This chain uses TRBV28 with TRBJ2-3, with 7 positions matching TRBD1. This CDR3 region has 16 residues. J gave up 0 bases and V 1 base, and 4 bases lay outside the gene matches. CDR1 is MDHEN, CDR2 SYDVKM, per germline. This CDR3 reads CASSLFSGQSTDTQYF. The CDR3 DNA is TGTGCCAGCAGTTTATTTTCGGGACAGAGCACAGATACGCAGTATTTT. Drawing the rest from reference TRBV28 and TRBJ2-3, the complete variable domain is DVKVTQSSRYLVKRTGEKVFLECVQDMDHENMFWYRQDPGLGLRLIYFSYDVKMKEKGDIPEGYSVSREKKERFSLILESASTNQTSMYLCASSLFSGQSTDTQYFGPGTRLTVL.

The V gene is TRBV4-2, the J gene TRBJ2-1; 16 nucleotides line up with TRBD2. CDR3 length equals 19 residues. The junction had 6 bases not matched to a gene; V was cut back by 0 bases and J by 4 bases. CDR1 is LGHNA, CDR2 YNFKEQ, per germline. In nucleotides, the CDR3 is TGTGCCAGCAGCCAAGAGGGCGGGACTAGCGGGAGGGGGTACAATGAGCAGTTCTTC. It translates to CASSQEGGTSGRGYNEQFF.

This clone was seen more than once but under ten times. The gene calls are TRBV2 and TRBJ2-7, with unresolved D. CDR1 SNHLY and CDR2 FYNNEI come from the germline V gene. The CDR3 totals 13 residues. The germline V and J ends were trimmed by 7 bases and 2 bases, with 12 bases remaining between them. CDR3 region: CASNNIAAYEQYF. The CDR3 bases are TGTGCCAGCAACAACATTGCGGCCTACGAGCAGTACTTC.

The sample holds one count of this clone. The CDR3 is CASILTPGAFF. Here the CDR3 DNA reads TGTGCCAGCATCCTAACACCGGGAGCTTTCTTT. This rearrangement joins TRBV5-8 to TRBJ1-1; D gene uncertain. The ends were cut back, 6 bases at V and 10 bases at J, with 13 bases in the middle. Germline loops: CDR1 SGHTS, CDR2 YDEGEE. The CDR3 consists of 11 residues.

The chain recombines TRBV5-1 with TRBJ2-5, with 14 bases lining up with TRBD2. V was clipped by 4 bases and J by 5 bases; unmatched bases: 4. The CDR3 sequence is 15 residues long. Germline V lookup: CDR1 SGHRS, CDR2 YFSETQ. CDR3 sequence: CASSPTSGRDETQYF. DNA for the CDR3: TGCGCCAGCAGCCCGACTAGCGGGAGGGATGAGACCCAGTACTTC.

V and J are TRBV3-1 (or the pseudogene TRBV3-2) and TRBJ1-2; the D gene is possibly TRBD1 (6 bases). Germline-derived CDR1 and CDR2 are LGHDT and YNNKEL (reference sequence). Trimming removed 4 bases at V and 0 bases at J, with 9 bases between. The CDR3 covers 14 residues. The CDR3 DNA follows: TGTGCCAGCAGCCGGACAGATGCTAACTATGGCTACACCTTC. It translates to CASSRTDANYGYTF.

The V gene is TRBV29-1, the J gene TRBJ1-1; D is ambiguous. Germline CDR1 reads SQVTM; CDR2 reads ANQGSEA. The CDR3 runs 15 residues. V was shortened by 2 bases and J by 4 bases, with 17 bases between the two germline ends. The CDR3 spells CSVENRLRAVTEAFF. The CDR3 nucleotides read TGCAGCGTTGAAAATCGGCTACGAGCGGTCACTGAAGCTTTCTTT.